This T cell receptor beta chain comes out of a study of shared clonotypes between healthy human individuals. Study context: The composition of the donors was a couple of women and a few men aged 18 to 49. General study results and limits: Few donors restricted represented genetic and exposure-history diversity.

Positive CCR7 selection of CD45RO-negative cells yielded the naive CD8 cells, and terminally differentiated effector memory CD45RA+ cells were excluded. Nashville, Tennessee was home to all donors, each a Caucasian adult. The protocol was immunoSEQ multiplex PCR, while the TCRdb copy is restricted to in-frame clones and leaves out a portion. The sample holds about 2.1 million clones; about 93% are singletons and the top ten take under 2%. This CDR3 has 14 residues. The germline gives CDR1 MDHEN, CDR2 SYDVKM. The V and J ends lost 3 bases and 2 bases respectively, with 9 bases between them. Of note for this clone: Its antigen is not identified. The same CDR3 can be traced to other DNA sequences in this sample.

This chain joins TRBV28 and TRBJ2-3, with D unclear. The origin of this receptor is a man aged 18-30 years in good health. Some clones in this sample may be carry-over from other donors' samples. The material sequenced was naive CD8+ T cells from PBMCs. In DNA, the CDR3 is TGTGCCAGCAGTTTGTCCGCCAACACAGATACGCAGTATTTT. Amino acids: CASSLSANTDTQYF.